Shown below are 23 T cell receptor beta chains from a single sample sequenced in a study of OX40 agonist ivuxolimab in advanced cancers. The assay was immunoSEQ multiplex PCR, and TCRdb's table has in-frame clones only and misses some. The sample records about 120,000 clones, 75% to 90% being singletons. The input for sequencing was CD4+ or CD8+ T cells sorted from blood, taken in a trial of the OX40 agonist ivuxolimab. The receptors originated from an adult with an advanced solid tumor such as melanoma, head and neck, liver or kidney cancer.

The J gene is TRBJ2-1, the V gene TRBV5-6, with 8 bases matching TRBD1. V shed 4 bases, J shed 5 bases, and the junction held 2 bases outside the gene matches. The CDR3 has 13 residues. Germline CDR1 reads SGHDT; CDR2 reads YYEEEE. The CDR3 region has the DNA TGTGCCAGCAGCATCAGGGGGCACAATGAGCAGTTCTTC. This codes for CASSIRGHNEQFF.

This clone was recorded only once. V and J are TRBV29-1 and TRBJ2-1; D is unclear. The CDR3 has 12 residues. Between the trimmed V and J ends, which lost 2 bases and 5 bases, there was a span of 7 bases. Germline assignment: CDR1 SQVTM and CDR2 ANQGSEA. CDR3 amino acids: CSVEQNHNEQFF. CDR3 DNA sequence: TGCAGCGTTGAACAGAACCACAATGAGCAGTTCTTC.

V gene TRBV28 combines with J gene TRBJ1-2; D gene uncertain. From germline, CDR1 is MDHEN and CDR2 SYDVKM. The CDR3 extends over 13 amino acids. V was clipped by 4 bases and J by 8 bases, with 14 bases between them. CDR3 in DNA: TGTGCCAGCAGTTGGCGGGATTCGGGAGGCTACACCTTC. Residues: CASSWRDSGGYTF.

The J gene is TRBJ2-5, the V gene TRBV5-1; 9 positions agree with TRBD2. The V gene end was trimmed by 4 bases and the J gene end by 0 bases; junction bases not matched to a gene: 10. This CDR3 spans 17 amino acids. CDR1 and CDR2 from the germline V gene are SGHRS and YFSETQ. CDR3 sequence: CASSPQSSGKNQETQYF. CDR3 sequence (DNA): TGCGCCAGCAGCCCACAATCTAGCGGGAAAAACCAAGAGACCCAGTACTTC.

The chain is built from TRBV30 and TRBJ1-1; 9 bases are shared with TRBD1. From germline, CDR1 is GTSNPN and CDR2 SVGIG (reference sequence). CDR3 size: 19 residues. After removal of 1 base from V and 3 bases from J, the junction contained 18 bases not matched to a gene. CDR3 in amino acids: CAWSGGGFRGQGIYTEAFF. The CDR3, as DNA: TGTGCCTGGAGTGGAGGGGGGTTTCGGGGACAGGGTATATACACTGAAGCTTTCTTT.

This clone occurred once. At the DNA level, this CDR3 is encoded by other sequences in the same sample as well. The genes are TRBV30 and TRBJ2-3; D unclear. This CDR3 has 12 residues. V shed 2 bases and J shed 1 base, with 4 bases lying between them. CDR1 is GTSNPN, CDR2 SVGIG, per germline (reference sequence). The CDR3 DNA sequence: TGTGCCTGGAGTTCAGGCACAGATACGCAGTATTTT. It specifies CAWSSGTDTQYF. The complete variable domain, with remaining parts taken from reference TRBV30 and TRBJ2-3, reads SQTIHQWPATLVQPVGSPLSLECTVEGTSNPNLYWYRQAAGRGLQLLFYSVGIGQISSEVPQNLSASRPQDRQFILSSKKLLLSDSGFYLCAWSSGTDTQYFGPGTRLTVL.

The rearrangement uses TRBV19 and TRBJ1-5, with D unresolved. The ends were cut back, 7 bases at V and 0 bases at J, with 19 bases in the middle. This CDR3 region has 17 residues. Per germline, CDR1 LNHDA and CDR2 SQIVND (reference sequence). CDR3 residues: CASILELGSNSNQPQHF. CDR3 nucleotide sequence: TGTGCCAGTATCCTCGAGTTAGGGAGTAATAGCAATCAGCCCCAGCATTTT. The entire variable domain, with the rest obtained from reference TRBV19 and TRBJ1-5, is as follows: DGGITQSPKYLFRKEGQNVTLSCEQNLNHDAMYWYRQDPGQGLRLIYYSQIVNDFQKGDIAEGYSVSREKKESFPLTVTSAQKNPTAFYLCASILELGSNSNQPQHFGDGTRLSIL.

This clone was seen only a few times. This rearrangement joins TRBV18 to TRBJ2-7; 9 bases agree with TRBD1. The CDR3 extends over 14 amino acids. Per the germline V gene, CDR1 is KGHSH and CDR2 is LQKENI. V gave up 6 bases and J gave up 5 bases; unmatched junction bases: 8. CDR3 coding DNA: TGTGCCAGCTCCCCCGGGGGACAGGGCCACGAGCAGTACTTC. Translated: CASSPGGQGHEQYF.

The chain combines TRBV9 with TRBJ1-5; unclear D gene. This CDR3 spans 13 amino acids. V shed 0 bases and J shed 5 bases, with 6 bases lying between them. The germline CDR1 and CDR2 sequences are SGDLS and YYNGEE. The CDR3 is CASSVGTYQPQHF. CDR3 nucleotide sequence: TGTGCCAGCAGCGTAGGCACTTATCAGCCCCAGCATTTT. Full variable domain (missing parts from reference TRBV9 and TRBJ1-5): DSGVTQTPKHLITATGQRVTLRCSPRSGDLSVYWYQQSLDQGLQFLIQYYNGEERAKGNILERFSAQQFPDLHSELNLSSLELGDSALYFCASSVGTYQPQHFGDGTRLSIL.

This clone was observed once. The gene calls are TRBV25-1 and TRBJ2-3, with TRBD1 matching over 7 bases. CDR3 length equals 15 residues. V trimming: 5 bases; J trimming: 1 base; junction bases outside the gene matches: 6. Germline lookup yields CDR1 MGHDK and CDR2 SYGVNS. The CDR3 bases are TGTGCCAGCAGTTGGTCAGGGGGTCGCACAGATACGCAGTATTTT. This codes for CASSWSGGRTDTQYF. The variable domain in full, completed from reference TRBV25-1 and TRBJ2-3, reads EADIYQTPRYLVIGTGKKITLECSQTMGHDKMYWYQQDPGMELHLIHYSYGVNSTEKGDLSSESTVSRIRTEHFPLTLESARPSHTSQYLCASSWSGGRTDTQYFGPGTRLTVL.

The chain is built from TRBV30 and TRBJ2-1; 7 bases are shared with TRBD2. The CDR3 contains 13 residues. J lost 9 bases, V lost 3 bases, and 8 bases had no gene match. Germline CDR1 and CDR2: GTSNPN and SVGIG (reference sequence). CDR3 protein: CAWRVSGVGEQFF. In DNA, the CDR3 is TGTGCCTGGAGAGTCAGCGGGGTAGGTGAGCAGTTCTTC.

The chain uses TRBV2 and TRBJ1-1, with D possibly TRBD1 on 6 matching bases. Germline CDR1 SNHLY, CDR2 FYNNEI. V gave up 6 bases and J gave up 5 bases, with 10 bases separating them. CDR3 length: 12 residues. In nucleotides, the CDR3 is TGTGCCAGCAGAGGGGGAGGGACTGAAGCTTTCTTT. Protein sequence: CASRGGGTEAFF. The whole variable domain, filled in from reference TRBV2 and TRBJ1-1, reads EPEVTQTPSHQVTQMGQEVILRCVPISNHLYFYWYRQILGQKVEFLVSFYNNEISEKSEIFDDQFSVERPDGSNFTLKIRSTKLEDSAMYFCASRGGGTEAFFGQGTRLTVV.

V is TRBV7-2 and J is TRBJ2-3, with 8 bases matching TRBD1. V was pared by 3 bases and J by 6 bases, with 11 bases of the junction left unmatched. Germline loops: CDR1 SGHTA, CDR2 FQGNSA. The CDR3 has 16 residues. The CDR3 loop reads CASSFRGTGSMDTQYF. CDR3 in DNA: TGTGCCAGCAGCTTTAGAGGGACAGGTTCAATGGATACGCAGTATTTT.

V usage is TRBV5-6 and J usage is TRBJ1-6, with no clear D. Trimming stripped 1 base from V and 9 bases from J, with 17 bases between. In germline, CDR1 is SGHDT, CDR2 YYEEEE. CDR3 length: 16 residues. The CDR3 region is CASSLRMGGLGSPLHF. CDR3 nucleotide sequence: TGTGCCAGCAGCTTGCGAATGGGAGGATTGGGTTCACCCCTCCACTTT.

This sequence joins TRBV11-2 and TRBJ2-7; 10 nucleotides align to TRBD1. The V gene end was trimmed by 1 base and the J gene end by 2 bases; junction bases not matched to a gene: 5. Germline V CDR1 and CDR2: SGHAT, FQNNGV. This CDR3 contains 16 residues. The DNA for the CDR3 is TGTGCCAGCAGCTTAGGTCCGGGACAGGGGACCTACGAGCAGTACTTC. Residues: CASSLGPGQGTYEQYF.

This chain connects TRBV7-3 to TRBJ2-4; 7 positions agree with TRBD2. V was clipped by 5 bases and J by 0 bases; unmatched bases: 7. Germline CDR1 SGHTA, CDR2 FQGTGA. The CDR3 extends over 16 amino acids. CDR3: CASSPGTILAKNIQYF. CDR3 nucleotides: TGTGCCAGCAGCCCTGGGACTATTCTAGCCAAAAACATTCAGTACTTC.

The rearrangement joins TRBV19 to TRBJ2-1; 7 positions agree with TRBD2. Germline V gene sequence: CDR1 LNHDA, CDR2 SQIVND (reference sequence). V shed 1 base and J 4 bases; nucleotides not matched to a gene: 7. This CDR3 is 16 amino acids long. The chain's CDR3 is CASSIAFAGVYNEQFF. The CDR3 region has the DNA TGTGCCAGTAGTATAGCGTTTGCGGGGGTTTACAATGAGCAGTTCTTC.

This sequence joins TRBV5-4 and TRBJ2-1; the match to TRBD2 covers 8 bases. The CDR3 length is 15 residues. Unmatched junction bases numbered 8, after V lost 4 bases and J lost 5 bases. Germline V gene lookup returns CDR1 SGHNT and CDR2 YYREEE (reference sequence). For the CDR3, the DNA is TGTGCCAGCAGCCCCGAGCGGGAGCTTAACAATGAGCAGTTCTTC. It encodes CASSPERELNNEQFF.

The chain couples TRBV19 to TRBJ1-5, with TRBD1 matching over 9 bases. The CDR3 sequence is 18 residues long. In germline, CDR1 is LNHDA, CDR2 SQIVND (reference sequence). The trim removed 9 bases at V and 4 bases at J, leaving 19 bases unmatched. The CDR3 nucleotides read TGTGCCAGCCAATTGGGGGACTACGACAGGGGGAGGAATCAGCCCCAGCATTTT. As protein: CASQLGDYDRGRNQPQHF.

The rearrangement links TRBV11-2 to TRBJ1-2; D is ambiguous. V dropped 2 bases and J dropped 1 base, with 8 bases sitting between them. Germline-derived CDR1 and CDR2 are SGHAT and FQNNGV. The CDR3 runs to 14 residues. CDR3 sequence (DNA): TGTGCCAGCAGCTTACAAGTCAGTAACTATGGCTACACCTTC. This codes for CASSLQVSNYGYTF.

The genes are TRBV7-2 and TRBJ2-7, with 7 positions matching TRBD1. The CDR3 runs to 14 residues. With V trimmed by 0 bases and J by 2 bases, 1 base remained unmatched. Germline CDR1 is SGHTA and CDR2 is FQGNSA. In DNA, the CDR3 is TGTGCCAGCAGCTTAGCCAGGGGGACCTACGAGCAGTACTTC. Its protein product is CASSLARGTYEQYF. Filled out from reference TRBV7-2 and TRBJ2-7, the complete variable domain reads GAGVSQSPSNKVTEKGKDVELRCDPISGHTALYWYRQSLGQGLEFLIYFQGNSAPDKSGLPSDRFSAERTGGSVSTLTIQRTQQEDSAVYLCASSLARGTYEQYFGPGTRLTVT.

This clone was recorded a few times. The gene calls are TRBV30 and TRBJ1-2, with unresolved D. V lost 2 bases and J 7 bases, leaving 14 bases between the germline ends. Germline CDR1 GTSNPN, CDR2 SVGIG (reference sequence). The CDR3 spans 13 residues. The CDR3 here is CAWSPELFRGYTF. CDR3 nucleotide sequence: TGTGCCTGGAGTCCTGAGTTGTTCCGTGGCTACACCTTC.

This chain joins TRBV6-5 and TRBJ1-2; D gene unclear. Trimming removed 0 bases from V and 6 bases from J, with 14 bases in between. The length of the CDR3 is 15 residues. Germline V gene sequence: CDR1 MNHEY, CDR2 SVGAGI. CDR3 sequence reads: CASSYSSGSSNGYTF. The CDR3 nucleotides read TGTGCCAGCAGTTACTCGAGTGGGTCATCAAATGGCTACACCTTC.